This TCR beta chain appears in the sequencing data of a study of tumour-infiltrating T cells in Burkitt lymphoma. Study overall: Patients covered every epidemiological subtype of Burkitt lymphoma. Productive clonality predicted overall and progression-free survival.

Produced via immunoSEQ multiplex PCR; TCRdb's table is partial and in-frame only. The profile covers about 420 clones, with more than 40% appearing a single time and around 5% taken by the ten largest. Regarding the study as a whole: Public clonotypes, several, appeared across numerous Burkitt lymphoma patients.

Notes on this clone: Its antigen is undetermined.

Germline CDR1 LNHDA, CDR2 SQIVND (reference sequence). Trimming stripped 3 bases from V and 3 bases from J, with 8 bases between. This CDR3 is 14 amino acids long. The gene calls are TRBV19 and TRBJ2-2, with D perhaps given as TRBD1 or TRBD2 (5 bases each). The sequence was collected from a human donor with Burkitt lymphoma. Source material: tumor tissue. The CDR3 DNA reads TGTGCCAGTAGTATGGGACGGGACACCGGGGAGCTGTTTTTT. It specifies CASSMGRDTGELFF.